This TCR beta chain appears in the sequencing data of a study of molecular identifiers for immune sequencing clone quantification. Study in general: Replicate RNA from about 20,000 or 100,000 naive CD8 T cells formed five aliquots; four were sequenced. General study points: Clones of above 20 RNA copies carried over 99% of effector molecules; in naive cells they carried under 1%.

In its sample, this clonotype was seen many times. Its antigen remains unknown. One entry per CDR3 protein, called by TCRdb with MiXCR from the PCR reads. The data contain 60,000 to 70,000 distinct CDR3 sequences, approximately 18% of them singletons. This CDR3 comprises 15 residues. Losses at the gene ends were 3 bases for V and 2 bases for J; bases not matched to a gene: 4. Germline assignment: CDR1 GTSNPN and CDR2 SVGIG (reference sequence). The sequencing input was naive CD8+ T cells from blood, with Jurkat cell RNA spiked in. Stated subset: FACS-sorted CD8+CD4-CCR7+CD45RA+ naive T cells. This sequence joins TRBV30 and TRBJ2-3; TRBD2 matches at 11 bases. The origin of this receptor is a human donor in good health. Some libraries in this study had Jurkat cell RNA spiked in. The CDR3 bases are TGTGCCTGGAGGATGGGACTAGCGGTCACAGATACGCAGTATTTT. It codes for CAWRMGLAVTDTQYF.